This T cell receptor (beta chain) came from a study of blood T cells in healthy people across ages. The V end was cut by 4 bases, the J end by 2 bases, with 16 bases between. Looked up from germline, CDR1 is SGDLS and CDR2 is YYNGEE. The CDR3 runs 15 residues. A second PCR of roughly 7 to 11 cycles used a sample-barcoded 5' primer and a J-beta primer mix. TCRdb itself ran the 5' RACE reads through MiXCR, one entry per CDR3 protein. The table shows 660,000 or so distinct CDR3 sequences, with approximately 50% occurring only once. This clonotype turned up a few times. This chain links TRBV9 with TRBJ2-7; no clear D gene. Sequenced input: blood. This sequence was found in a man in his sixties in good health. The CDR3 here is CASSSDPGSPYEQYF. CDR3 nucleotides: TGTGCCAGCAGCTCCGACCCGGGTTCCCCCTACGAGCAGTACTTC. The complete variable domain, with remaining parts taken from reference TRBV9 and TRBJ2-7, reads DSGVTQTPKHLITATGQRVTLRCSPRSGDLSVYWYQQSLDQGLQFLIQYYNGEERAKGNILERFSAQQFPDLHSELNLSSLELGDSALYFCASSSDPGSPYEQYFGPGTRLTVT.